This T cell receptor (beta chain) was retrieved from a study of CD8+ T cells in alopecia areata. The CDR3 is made up of 12 amino acids. CDR1 is LNHDA, CDR2 SQIVND, per germline (reference sequence). The germline V and J ends were trimmed by 2 bases and 8 bases, with 6 bases remaining between them. Extracted RNA was reverse transcribed, and the resulting cDNA served as sequencing template. Clones were read by immunoSEQ multiplex PCR, and TCRdb kept only the in-frame ones, dropping some. The sample holds about 140,000 clones; 45% to 60% are singletons and the top ten take 0.95% to 1%. The TCR was taken from a human donor with alopecia areata. The rearrangement joins TRBV19 to TRBJ2-2; D is uncertain. Sequencing used CD4+ T cells sorted from blood, obtained at week 0. Here the CDR3 DNA reads TGTGCCAGTAGTATACCGGCAGGGGAGCTGTTTTTT. Translated: CASSIPAGELFF. The full variable domain, completed using reference TRBV19 and TRBJ2-2, is DGGITQSPKYLFRKEGQNVTLSCEQNLNHDAMYWYRQDPGQGLRLIYYSQIVNDFQKGDIAEGYSVSREKKESFPLTVTSAQKNPTAFYLCASSIPAGELFFGEGSRLTVL.